The rows below give T cell receptor beta chains drawn from one sample of a study of PD-1 blockade in classical Hodgkin lymphoma. Data came from immunoSEQ multiplex PCR; TCRdb stores just in-frame clones and leaves some out. The profile shows around 16,000 clones, approximately 88% of them singletons. The material sequenced was peripheral blood mononuclear cells (PBMCs), taken before the second cycle of nivolumab. Receptors were obtained from a human donor with classical Hodgkin lymphoma. Both conserved end residues are part of each CDR3. Fields, in order: D gene, V gene, CDR3 length, J gene, clone size, CDR3 protein, CDR3 DNA. The D gene is left open where the match is weak. A clone size is listed for some rows: how often the clone was seen (once, few, many), or a class if it is expanded.

>TRBD1|TRBV19|17|TRBJ2-5|.
CASSITLGTGGRETQYF
TGTGCCAGTAGTATCACTCTAGGGACAGGGGGCCGGGAGACCCAGTACTTC
>TRBD1|TRBV11-2|16|TRBJ2-7|.
CASSFLDRGNSYEQYF
TGTGCCAGCAGCTTCCTAGACAGGGGGAACTCCTACGAGCAGTACTTC
>.|TRBV7-3|14|TRBJ1-1|.
CASSPGHQNTEAFF
TGTGCCAGCAGCCCGGGACACCAGAACACTGAAGCTTTCTTT
>TRBD1|TRBV7-7|13|TRBJ1-5|.
CASSIGQGQPQHF
TGTGCTAGCAGCATAGGACAGGGTCAGCCCCAGCATTTT
>.|TRBV4-1|15|TRBJ2-2|.
CASSQGQGRDGELFF
TGCGCCAGCAGCCAAGGTCAGGGACGAGACGGGGAGCTGTTTTTT
>.|TRBV10-2|13|TRBJ2-1|.
CASSGRPRDEQFF
TGCGCCAGCAGTGGACGGCCTCGTGATGAGCAGTTCTTC
>.|TRBV28|13|TRBJ1-2|once
CASSLGGGDGYTF
TGTGCCAGCAGTTTAGGGGGTGGGGATGGCTACACCTTC
>.|TRBV5-6|12|TRBJ2-7|once
CASSLARDEQYF
TGTGCCAGCAGCTTGGCAAGGGACGAGCAGTACTTC
>.|TRBV7-6|13|TRBJ2-5|.
CASSLATQETQYF
TGTGCCAGCAGCTTAGCCACCCAAGAGACCCAGTACTTC
>.|TRBV6-5|15|TRBJ2-1|.
CASKHSGPSYNEQFF
TGTGCCAGCAAACATAGCGGTCCCTCCTACAATGAGCAGTTCTTC
>.|TRBV27|15|TRBJ2-3|.
CASKATQRGTDTQYF
TGTGCCAGCAAAGCAACCCAGAGGGGCACAGATACGCAGTATTTT
>.|TRBV6-1|10|TRBJ1-1|few
CASRGTEAFF
TGTGCCAGCAGGGGGACTGAAGCTTTCTTT
>TRBD2|TRBV7-2|18|TRBJ2-6|.
CASRPIAGTRSGANVLTF
TGTGCCAGCAGACCTATAGCGGGGACACGCTCTGGGGCCAACGTCCTGACTTTC
>TRBD1|TRBV7-9|19|TRBJ2-2|medium-sized
CASSLRGHRDPSNTGELFF
TGTGCCAGCAGCTTAAGGGGGCACAGGGACCCGTCGAACACCGGGGAGCTGTTTTTT
>.|TRBV2|15|TRBJ1-5|.
CASSDMAGINQPQHF
TGTGCCAGCAGTGATATGGCAGGTATTAATCAGCCCCAGCATTTT
>.|TRBV27|12|TRBJ1-5|once
CASSLIGRPQHF
TGTGCCAGCAGTTTAATAGGAAGGCCCCAGCATTTT
>.|TRBV9|14|TRBJ2-7|.
CASSVAPSPHEQYF
TGTGCCAGCAGCGTAGCCCCATCCCCCCACGAGCAGTACTTC
>.|TRBV5-6|15|TRBJ1-3|.
CASSLEGRSGNTIYF
TGTGCCAGCAGCTTGGAGGGGCGGTCTGGAAACACCATATATTTT
>TRBD1|TRBV27|15|TRBJ1-4|.
CASSTRQGAKKKLFF
TGTGCCAGCAGCACCCGACAGGGGGCAAAGAAAAAACTGTTTTTT
>.|TRBV5-1|14|TRBJ2-7|few
CASSPLDSGYEQYF
TGCGCCAGCAGCCCCCTAGATTCCGGCTACGAGCAGTACTTC
>.|TRBV2|15|TRBJ1-1|.
CASSPGQTQSLGAFF
TGTGCCAGCAGCCCCGGACAGACGCAGAGTCTTGGGGCTTTCTTT
>.|TRBV5-6|14|TRBJ2-4|.
CASSLEQGKNIQYF
TGTGCCAGCAGCTTGGAACAGGGAAAAAACATTCAGTACTTC